This T cell receptor beta chain originates from a study of blood T cell repertoires in COVID-19 (TCRdb year 2020). Background on the whole study: The collaborator samples originated in the United States, Italy and Spain and spanned the acute and convalescent phases of COVID-19. The prospective study material was composed of cDNA or gDNA derived from T cells, B-cell-depleted T cells, or PBMCs. Subjects who had been exposed to COVID-19, were actively infected with it, or had recovered from it provided the deeply sampled blood TCRbeta repertoires that made up the dataset. A freely available public database, intended as a resource for researchers studying the immune response to SARS-CoV-2, is where the repertoires were released. Samples were obtained from the ongoing ImmuneRACE study (first 160 participants) and from over a thousand subjects provided by 6 global collaborators. Nearly every sample came with metadata listing a de-identified subject ID, COVID-19 status, age in years and sex. HLA class I and class II types, where available, came from metadata supplied by the sample provider rather than from assay-based typing.

Collaborating institutions collected whole blood in K2EDTA tubes following their own protocols. For TCRbeta analysis, collaborators shipped samples in one of three forms: frozen whole blood, isolated PBMCs, or DNA extracted from either of those sample types. To note about this clone: No cognate antigen has been identified for it. One base away there is no much larger clone; base qualities are not given.

The study at large found these results: The quantity of clinical and demographic metadata differed by source and by participant and was supplied without curation.

TCRbeta CDR3 regions were amplified from genomic DNA by means of the immunoSEQ Assay, a bias-controlled multiplex PCR. The paper's processing steps were these. The number of nucleated cells in each sample was estimated from the amplification of reference gene primers within the assay. To quantify the absolute abundance of each unique TCRbeta CDR3 rearrangement, sequence reads were collapsed and filtered. For each sample, productive Simpson clonality was calculated as the square root of Simpson's diversity index across productive rearrangements. Drawn from immuneACCESS, this table holds only the in-frame rearrangements with V and J called that TCRdb kept. Clones are partly lost; checked studies trace under half to an unresolved V gene and leave the rest unexplained. V and J calls and clone size follow that table, whereas D and trimming were derived from the DNA. The sample table lists about 330,000 clones, around 87% of them with a count of one. 4% of the sample rests with the top ten.

CDR1 and CDR2 were assigned from the germline V gene as MDHEN and SYDVKM. The CDR3 numbers 11 residues from cysteine through phenylalanine. Only the CDR3 DNA is retained, 33 bases long and in frame from the first base. Trimming takes 10 bases from V and 3 bases from J, and the germline ends sit 9 bases apart. The source of this sequence is a woman aged 45-65 years with active or convalescent COVID-19. Sequencing used peripheral blood. The rearrangement combines TRBV28 with TRBJ1-2, with the D gene not confidently named. The nucleotides are TGTGCCACCAACCGAGACTATGGCTACACCTTC. It translates to CATNRDYGYTF.